A selection of T cell receptor beta chains follows, all from one sample in a study of cytomegalovirus exposure and HLA in healthy donors. The repertoire was sequenced with immunoSEQ multiplex PCR; TCRdb's copy has only in-frame clones and lacks some. The sample gives some 140,000 clones, over 60% of which show up once; 2% to 2.5% is in the top ten. Input material: PBMCs. These receptors were obtained from a man aged 30 to 39 in good health and CMV-seronegative. Each CDR3 is given with its conserved first and last residue. Each record gives: CDR3 DNA, CDR3 protein, V gene, D gene, clone size, J gene. A D gene is named only where the DNA matches it firmly. Clone size, where shown, is once, few, many, or a class for clones that have expanded.

cdr3_nt: TGCGCCAGCAGCCGGGGCGGACTGGAGGGTTCCTACGAGCAGTACTTC; cdr3_aa: CASSRGGLEGSYEQYF; v_call: TRBV5-1; d_call: NA; clone_size: NA; j_call: TRBJ2-7
cdr3_nt: TGTGCCAGCAGCTTAAACCCTGGCGGGTTCCAAGAGACCCAGTACTTC; cdr3_aa: CASSLNPGGFQETQYF; v_call: TRBV7-9; d_call: NA; clone_size: few; j_call: TRBJ2-5
cdr3_nt: TGCGCCAGCAGTGTTGGGACTAGCGGGATGGGCGATGAGCAGTTCTTC; cdr3_aa: CASSVGTSGMGDEQFF; v_call: TRBV10-1; d_call: TRBD2; clone_size: NA; j_call: TRBJ2-1
cdr3_nt: TGTGCCAACACGGAGGGCCTCTCCCCAGATACGCAGTATTTT; cdr3_aa: CANTEGLSPDTQYF; v_call: TRBV10-3; d_call: NA; clone_size: NA; j_call: TRBJ2-3
cdr3_nt: TGTGCCAGTACCCCCCTAGCTTCATTATACAATGAGCAGTTCTTC; cdr3_aa: CASTPLASLYNEQFF; v_call: TRBV19; d_call: NA; clone_size: once; j_call: TRBJ2-1
cdr3_nt: TGTGCCAGCAGCCCCCGGGACAGGGGGGGGGAAGAGACCCAGTACTTC; cdr3_aa: CASSPRDRGGEETQYF; v_call: TRBV11-2; d_call: TRBD1; clone_size: few; j_call: TRBJ2-5
cdr3_nt: TGTGCCAGTAGTACGACTAGCGTGTACACCGGGGAGCTGTTTTTT; cdr3_aa: CASSTTSVYTGELFF; v_call: TRBV19; d_call: TRBD2; clone_size: NA; j_call: TRBJ2-2
cdr3_nt: TGCGCCAGCAGCTTGGGGGGCCTAGCGGGAGACAATGAGCAGTTCTTC; cdr3_aa: CASSLGGLAGDNEQFF; v_call: TRBV5-1; d_call: TRBD2; clone_size: few; j_call: TRBJ2-1
cdr3_nt: TGTGCCAGCAGTTTGTACGGGAGTGGGGCAGGGAGGACTGAAGCTTTCTTT; cdr3_aa: CASSLYGSGAGRTEAFF; v_call: TRBV27; d_call: NA; clone_size: NA; j_call: TRBJ1-1
cdr3_nt: TGTGCCAGCAGTGAGGGGGCGAGTGGAAACACCATATATTTT; cdr3_aa: CASSEGASGNTIYF; v_call: TRBV2; d_call: NA; clone_size: few; j_call: TRBJ1-3
cdr3_nt: TGCGCCAGCAGCCATATCCCCACAGATACGCAGTATTTT; cdr3_aa: CASSHIPTDTQYF; v_call: TRBV4-1; d_call: NA; clone_size: NA; j_call: TRBJ2-3
cdr3_nt: TGTGCCAGCAGTTACGGGACAGCGAACACTGAAGCTTTCTTT; cdr3_aa: CASSYGTANTEAFF; v_call: TRBV6-5; d_call: TRBD1; clone_size: NA; j_call: TRBJ1-1
cdr3_nt: TGTGCCAGCACCAGGGCCGGGTCCGACGAGCAGTACTTC; cdr3_aa: CASTRAGSDEQYF; v_call: TRBV5-4; d_call: NA; clone_size: NA; j_call: TRBJ2-7
cdr3_nt: TGTGCCAGCAGCAAAGCGCTTTGGGAACAGGCTGGGGCCAACGTCCTGACTTTC; cdr3_aa: CASSKALWEQAGANVLTF; v_call: TRBV21-1; d_call: NA; clone_size: NA; j_call: TRBJ2-6
cdr3_nt: TGTGCCAGCAGCCTCCCGGGACTAGCGGGAGATACGCAGTATTTT; cdr3_aa: CASSLPGLAGDTQYF; v_call: TRBV7-8; d_call: TRBD2; clone_size: NA; j_call: TRBJ2-3
cdr3_nt: TGTGCCAGCAGTGAAACAGGGCTGGGAGAGCAGTACTTC; cdr3_aa: CASSETGLGEQYF; v_call: TRBV2; d_call: NA; clone_size: NA; j_call: TRBJ2-7
cdr3_nt: TGTGCCACCAATGACAGGGATGAGACCCAGTACTTC; cdr3_aa: CATNDRDETQYF; v_call: TRBV19; d_call: TRBD1; clone_size: NA; j_call: TRBJ2-5
cdr3_nt: TGTGCCAGCAGCGAGCAGACAGGGACGAACACTGAAGCTTTCTTT; cdr3_aa: CASSEQTGTNTEAFF; v_call: TRBV9; d_call: TRBD1; clone_size: NA; j_call: TRBJ1-1
cdr3_nt: TGTGCCTGGAGTGCGTCGGGGGAGACCCAGTACTTC; cdr3_aa: CAWSASGETQYF; v_call: TRBV30; d_call: NA; clone_size: NA; j_call: TRBJ2-5
cdr3_nt: TGTGCCAGCAGCTTCTCCCCCACGGGACTAGCCCCCGAGCAGTACTTC; cdr3_aa: CASSFSPTGLAPEQYF; v_call: TRBV9; d_call: TRBD2; clone_size: NA; j_call: TRBJ2-7
cdr3_nt: TGTGCCAGCAGTTTAAGGGGAACTGAAGCTTTCTTT; cdr3_aa: CASSLRGTEAFF; v_call: TRBV27; d_call: NA; clone_size: NA; j_call: TRBJ1-1
cdr3_nt: TGTGCCAGCAGTTCCGGACAGGCCACCTACGAGCAGTACTTC; cdr3_aa: CASSSGQATYEQYF; v_call: TRBV28; d_call: TRBD1; clone_size: NA; j_call: TRBJ2-7
cdr3_nt: TGTGCCAGCAGCTTACCCGGGACAGATAATGAAAAACTGTTTTTT; cdr3_aa: CASSLPGTDNEKLFF; v_call: TRBV5-6; d_call: TRBD1; clone_size: NA; j_call: TRBJ1-4
cdr3_nt: TGTGCCAGCAGCTTGGGACAGGGGGTCTACGAGCAGTACTTC; cdr3_aa: CASSLGQGVYEQYF; v_call: TRBV7-9; d_call: TRBD1; clone_size: NA; j_call: TRBJ2-7
cdr3_nt: TGTGCCAGCATGCAGACAGGTTCCACAGATACGCAGTATTTT; cdr3_aa: CASMQTGSTDTQYF; v_call: TRBV2; d_call: NA; clone_size: NA; j_call: TRBJ2-3
cdr3_nt: TGTGCCAGTAGTATAGGGGCGGGCCTAGCGAACATTCAGTACTTC; cdr3_aa: CASSIGAGLANIQYF; v_call: TRBV19; d_call: NA; clone_size: NA; j_call: TRBJ2-4
cdr3_nt: TGTGCCAGCAGCTTAGCCCCTGGGGGGAATGAAAAACTGTTTTTT; cdr3_aa: CASSLAPGGNEKLFF; v_call: TRBV11-2; d_call: NA; clone_size: NA; j_call: TRBJ1-4